The 2 T cell receptor beta chains reported below all come from one sample, sequenced in a study of beta chain features in type 1 diabetes. No antigen has been assigned to these receptors. Notes on the study in general: Shorter TCRB CDR3s, moderately but significantly so, were found in Type 1 diabetes patients in all four CD4+ subsets.

What was sequenced were expressed TCRB transcripts, since all of the isolated RNA had been reverse transcribed. Method: immunoSEQ multiplex PCR; TCRdb's copy keeps in-frame clones and lacks some. Of approximately 600,000 clones listed, roughly 12% were seen once; the top ten hold 0.09% to 0.15%. The sequencing input was naive CD4+ T cells from blood. All receptors come from a man aged 30 to 45 with type 1 diabetes.

With regard to this clone: Other DNA sequences in this specimen translate into the identical CDR3. The chain links TRBV28 to TRBJ2-6; a possible D gene is TRBD1 (6 bases). V was cut by 6 bases and J by 4 bases, with 13 bases left in between. Per germline, CDR1 MDHEN and CDR2 SYDVKM. The CDR3 contains 15 residues. CDR3 bases: TGTGCCAGCAGAACTACAGGGACCGGGGCCAACGTCCTGACTTTC. Translated, it gives CASRTTGTGANVLTF. Filled out from reference TRBV28 and TRBJ2-6, the complete variable domain reads DVKVTQSSRYLVKRTGEKVFLECVQDMDHENMFWYRQDPGLGLRLIYFSYDVKMKEKGDIPEGYSVSREKKERFSLILESASTNQTSMYLCASRTTGTGANVLTFGAGSRLTVL.

The J gene is TRBJ1-6, the V gene TRBV6-1; D uncertain. The V end lost 2 bases, the J end lost 7 bases, and 15 bases lay between the germline ends. The CDR3 covers 16 residues. Germline CDR1 reads MNHNS; CDR2 reads SASEGT. CDR3 protein: CASSEWRVEGNSPLHF. The DNA of the CDR3 is TGTGCCAGCAGTGAATGGAGGGTGGAAGGGAATTCACCCCTCCACTTT.